One and the same sample provided the 22 T cell receptor beta chains below, sequenced in a study of OX40 agonist ivuxolimab in advanced cancers. Using immunoSEQ multiplex PCR, the repertoire was profiled, and TCRdb retains in-frame clones only, with some absent. The sample holds 75,000 to 95,000 clones, approximately 90% seen once. The sequences come from CD4+ or CD8+ T cells sorted from blood, collected in a trial of the OX40 agonist ivuxolimab. The receptors come from an adult with an advanced solid tumor such as melanoma, head and neck, liver or kidney cancer.

As for this clone: One end of the junction does not line up with germline, which may come from a read error. The chain links TRBV7-8 to TRBJ2-3; D is uncertain. There are 11 residues in the CDR3. In germline, CDR1 is SGHVS, CDR2 FQNEAQ. CDR3 residues: CASSRTDTQYF. CDR3 coding DNA: TGTGCCAGCAGCCGCACGGATACGCAGTATTTT. Drawing the rest from reference TRBV7-8 and TRBJ2-3, the complete variable domain is GAGVSQSPRYKVAKRGQDVALRCDPISGHVSLFWYQQALGQGPEFLTYFQNEAQLDKSGLPSDRFFAERPEGSVSTLKIQRTQQEDSAVYLCASSRTDTQYFGPGTRLTVL.

The rearrangement links TRBV6-5 to TRBJ1-4, with 9 bases identical to TRBD1. The CDR3 is 15 residues long. Germline trimming cut 0 bases from V and 5 bases from J; bases unmatched to any gene: 1. From germline, CDR1 is MNHEY and CDR2 SVGAGI. The CDR3 loop reads CASSYSGTGNEKLFF. Written as DNA, the CDR3 is TGTGCCAGCAGTTACTCGGGGACAGGGAATGAAAAACTGTTTTTT.

The V call is TRBV4-2, the J call TRBJ1-4, with D maybe TRBD1 (5 bases). The CDR3 is 17 residues long. Germline-derived CDR1 and CDR2 are LGHNA and YNFKEQ. The germline V and J ends were trimmed by 4 bases and 6 bases, with 21 bases remaining between them. The CDR3 protein is CASSRGEGREEDEKLFF. CDR3 bases: TGTGCCAGCAGCCGGGGAGAGGGCAGGGAGGAGGATGAAAAACTGTTTTTT.

The chain recombines TRBV28 with TRBJ1-5; a possible D gene is TRBD1 (5 bases). The CDR3 runs 15 residues. Germline CDR1 reads MDHEN; CDR2 reads SYDVKM. The ends were cut back, 7 bases at V and 1 base at J, with 14 bases in the middle. The CDR3 bases are TGTGCCAGCACCCTACAAGGGGTGAGCAATCAGCCCCAGCATTTT. It codes for CASTLQGVSNQPQHF.

This chain joins TRBV5-1 and TRBJ2-4; 9 nucleotides line up with TRBD1. CDR1 and CDR2 (germline): SGHRS, YFSETQ. J was trimmed by 5 bases and V by 4 bases; bases with no gene match: 4. The CDR3 loop spans 14 amino acids. The CDR3 reads CASSPGQGQNIQYF. The CDR3 DNA is TGCGCCAGCAGCCCGGGACAGGGCCAAAACATTCAGTACTTC.

CDR3 nucleotides: TGTGCCAGCAGCGTAGGGGTCACGGACACTGAAGCTTTCTTT. Translated: CASSVGVTDTEAFF. The rearrangement joins TRBV9 to TRBJ1-1; D remains unclear. The V end lost 0 bases, the J end lost 3 bases, and 9 bases lay between the germline ends. The CDR3 loop spans 14 amino acids. Per germline, CDR1 SGDLS and CDR2 YYNGEE.

The chain uses TRBV30 and TRBJ1-1; D remains unclear. Trimming stripped 3 bases from V and 1 base from J, with 9 bases between. The CDR3 is 13 residues long. Germline CDR1 is GTSNPN and CDR2 is SVGIG (reference sequence). In DNA form, the CDR3 reads TGTGCCTGGAGGGAACAATGGAACACTGAAGCTTTCTTT. It specifies CAWREQWNTEAFF.

This clone has a single count. J is TRBJ2-5 and V is TRBV9; D is perhaps TRBD1 or TRBD2 (6 bases each). CDR3 length equals 15 residues. Germline-derived CDR1 and CDR2 are SGDLS and YYNGEE. V shed 1 base and J shed 1 base, with 11 bases lying between them. CDR3 DNA: TGTGCCAGCAGCGTAACGGGGGCGATCCAAGAGACCCAGTACTTC. Amino acid sequence: CASSVTGAIQETQYF.

This clone has just a few counts. The gene calls are TRBV6-5 and TRBJ1-2; tentative D call: TRBD1 (6 bases). Germline V gene data show CDR1 as MNHEY and CDR2 as SVGAGI. There are 14 residues in the CDR3. V was trimmed by 6 bases and J by 2 bases, leaving 13 bases between them. CDR3 in amino acids: CASRLQGRNYGYTF. The DNA of the CDR3 is TGTGCCAGCAGACTACAGGGTCGAAACTATGGCTACACCTTC.

The V and J genes are TRBV12-2 and TRBJ1-2; TRBD1 is the table's D call and was not checked against the DNA. TRBV12-2 is a known pseudogene. The CDR3 totals 13 residues. The CDR3 DNA follows: TGTGCAAGTCGCCCCGGCAGGGGGAACGGCTACACCTTC. This codes for CASRPGRGNGYTF.

J is TRBJ2-7 and V is TRBV30; D remains unclear. CDR1 is GTSNPN and CDR2 is SVGIG in the germline V gene (reference sequence). The germline V and J ends were trimmed by 0 bases and 9 bases, with 15 bases remaining between them. The CDR3 has 13 amino acids. The CDR3, as DNA: TGTGCCTGGAGTGTCGTCGAGGCTACTGGGCAGTACTTC. Encoded protein: CAWSVVEATGQYF.

J is TRBJ2-7 and V is TRBV5-1; the D is unclear. Per germline, CDR1 SGHRS and CDR2 YFSETQ. With 3 bases removed from V and 5 bases from J, the gap between germline ends came to 15 bases. The CDR3 contains 14 residues. The chain's CDR3 is CASSSTAQRHEQYF. CDR3 bases: TGCGCCAGCAGCTCGACGGCCCAGAGACACGAGCAGTACTTC. The full variable domain, rest sourced from reference TRBV5-1 and TRBJ2-7, is KAGVTQTPRYLIKTRGQQVTLSCSPISGHRSVSWYQQTPGQGLQFLFEYFSETQRNKGNFPGRFSGRQFSNSRSEMNVSTLELGDSALYLCASSSTAQRHEQYFGPGTRLTVT.

This chain connects TRBV2 to TRBJ1-5; 7 bases line up with TRBD1. V lost 8 bases and J lost 6; bases outside the gene matches: 4. The V gene's germline CDR1 is SNHLY and CDR2 FYNNEI. This CDR3 spans 12 amino acids. This chain's CDR3 is CASQGGGQPQHF. The CDR3 bases are TGTGCCAGCCAGGGGGGGGGTCAGCCCCAGCATTTT. The full variable domain, its missing parts supplied by reference TRBV2 and TRBJ1-5, is EPEVTQTPSHQVTQMGQEVILRCVPISNHLYFYWYRQILGQKVEFLVSFYNNEISEKSEIFDDQFSVERPDGSNFTLKIRSTKLEDSAMYFCASQGGGQPQHFGDGTRLSIL.

This sequence joins TRBV2 and TRBJ1-5; D is ambiguous. This CDR3 region has 13 residues. The germline V gene encodes CDR1 SNHLY and CDR2 FYNNEI. V was trimmed by 5 bases and J by 4 bases, leaving 9 bases between them. The CDR3 sequence is CASSSNKNQPQHF. The CDR3 DNA reads TGTGCCAGCAGTTCAAATAAAAATCAGCCCCAGCATTTT.

V gene TRBV9 combines with J gene TRBJ2-7, with 8 nucleotides matching TRBD2. Looked up from germline, CDR1 is SGDLS and CDR2 is YYNGEE. The ends lost 3 bases at V and 2 bases at J; junction bases unmatched: 7. CDR3 length: 15 residues. CDR3 DNA: TGTGCCAGCAGCGCCCGAGCGGGGGCCCCCTACGAGCAGTACTTC. Amino acid sequence: CASSARAGAPYEQYF.

The chain has TRBV30 and TRBJ2-7; D might be TRBD1 or TRBD2, each matching 5 bases. The germline V and J ends were trimmed by 4 bases and 7 bases, with 17 bases remaining between them. The CDR3 loop spans 13 amino acids. Germline V gene lookup returns CDR1 GTSNPN and CDR2 SVGIG (reference sequence). DNA of the CDR3: TGTGCCTGGAACCGGGACCCCCTTGGGGAGCAGTACTTC. This encodes CAWNRDPLGEQYF. The variable domain in full, completed from reference TRBV30 and TRBJ2-7, reads SQTIHQWPATLVQPVGSPLSLECTVEGTSNPNLYWYRQAAGRGLQLLFYSVGIGQISSEVPQNLSASRPQDRQFILSSKKLLLSDSGFYLCAWNRDPLGEQYFGPGTRLTVT.

The V and J genes are TRBV5-1 and TRBJ1-1; a weak D match, TRBD1 (6 bases). Trimming removed 4 bases at V and 4 bases at J, with 14 bases between. Germline assignment: CDR1 SGHRS and CDR2 YFSETQ. There are 14 residues in the CDR3. This CDR3 reads CASSTAAGATEAFF. CDR3 bases: TGCGCCAGCAGCACCGCTGCAGGGGCCACTGAAGCTTTCTTT.

V and J are TRBV30 and TRBJ1-1; D is unresolved. There are 12 residues in the CDR3. Trimming took off 1 base at V and 7 bases at J, with 10 bases between the two ends. The germline CDR1 and CDR2 sequences are GTSNPN and SVGIG (reference sequence). CDR3 residues: CAWSGQHGEAFF. The CDR3 DNA reads TGTGCCTGGAGTGGCCAACATGGTGAAGCTTTCTTT. The entire variable domain, with the rest obtained from reference TRBV30 and TRBJ1-1, is as follows: SQTIHQWPATLVQPVGSPLSLECTVEGTSNPNLYWYRQAAGRGLQLLFYSVGIGQISSEVPQNLSASRPQDRQFILSSKKLLLSDSGFYLCAWSGQHGEAFFGQGTRLTVV.

This clone was seen once. Other nucleotide sequences in the sample specify the same CDR3. The rearrangement uses TRBV5-6 and TRBJ1-2; D unclear. V was trimmed by 0 bases and J by 4 bases, leaving 4 bases between them. The CDR3 is 12 residues long. From germline, CDR1 is SGHDT and CDR2 YYEEEE. CDR3 in amino acids: CASSLDSYGYTF. The DNA for the CDR3 is TGTGCCAGCAGCTTGGATTCCTATGGCTACACCTTC.

The chain is built from TRBV19 and TRBJ2-2; D is tentatively TRBD1 or TRBD2 (6 bases each). The CDR3 loop spans 18 amino acids. Germline V lookup: CDR1 LNHDA, CDR2 SQIVND (reference sequence). Trimming took off 0 bases at V and 1 base at J, with 15 bases between the two ends. The CDR3 is CASSIDIGQTRNTGELFF. The CDR3, as DNA: TGTGCCAGTAGTATAGACATCGGACAGACTAGGAACACCGGGGAGCTGTTTTTT.

In DNA, the CDR3 is TGTGCCAGCAGCTCACAGGGACAGCTCGAGCAGTACTTC. Amino acid sequence: CASSSQGQLEQYF. The chain couples TRBV7-3 to TRBJ2-7; 7 bases map to TRBD1. Germline loops: CDR1 SGHTA, CDR2 FQGTGA. The CDR3 sequence is 13 residues long. V was clipped by 4 bases and J by 6 bases; unmatched bases: 6. Drawing the rest from reference TRBV7-3 and TRBJ2-7, the complete variable domain is GAGVSQTPSNKVTEKGKYVELRCDPISGHTALYWYRQSLGQGPEFLIYFQGTGAADDSGLPNDRFFAVRPEGSVSTLKIQRTERGDSAVYLCASSSQGQLEQYFGPGTRLTVT.

CDR3 loop: CASSIGHRPPDYGYTF. The CDR3, as DNA: TGTGCCAGTAGTATAGGTCATCGGCCTCCAGATTATGGCTACACCTTC. V usage is TRBV19 and J usage is TRBJ1-2; the D is unclear. The CDR3 has 16 amino acids. V lost 1 base and J 5 bases, leaving 17 bases between the germline ends. Germline assignment: CDR1 LNHDA and CDR2 SQIVND (reference sequence).